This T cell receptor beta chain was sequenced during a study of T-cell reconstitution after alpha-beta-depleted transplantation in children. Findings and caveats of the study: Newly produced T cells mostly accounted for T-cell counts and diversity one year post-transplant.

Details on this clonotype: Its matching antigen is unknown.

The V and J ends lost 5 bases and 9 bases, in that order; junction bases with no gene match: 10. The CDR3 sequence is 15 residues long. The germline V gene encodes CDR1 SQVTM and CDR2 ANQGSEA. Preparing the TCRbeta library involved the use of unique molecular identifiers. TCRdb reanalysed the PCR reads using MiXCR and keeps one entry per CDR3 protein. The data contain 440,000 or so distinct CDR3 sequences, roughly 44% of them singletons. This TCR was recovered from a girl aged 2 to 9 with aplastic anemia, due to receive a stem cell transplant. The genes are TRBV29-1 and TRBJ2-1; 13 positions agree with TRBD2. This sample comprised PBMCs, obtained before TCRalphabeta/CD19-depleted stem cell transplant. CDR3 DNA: TGCAGCGTTCCCGGGACTAGCGGGACTCCTCGTGAGCAGTTCTTC. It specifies CSVPGTSGTPREQFF.